The 15 T cell receptor beta chains in this list originate from one sample, sequenced in a study of T cells after yellow fever vaccination. TCRdb passed the 5' RACE reads through MiXCR, listing each CDR3 protein once. Among hundreds of thousands of distinct CDR3 sequences listed, approximately 12% were seen once. Specimen: PBMCs, collected on the day of the yellow fever booster vaccination. Receptors were obtained from a man between 25 and 39 years old who received the YFV17D yellow fever vaccine.

This clonotype was seen ten or more times. The rearrangement links TRBV9 to TRBJ2-1, with 12 bases aligning to TRBD2. Unmatched junction bases numbered 12, after V lost 0 bases and J lost 8 bases. The CDR3 contains 18 residues. CDR1 is SGDLS, CDR2 YYNGEE, per germline. This chain's CDR3 is CASSVARSGTSGSDEQFF. CDR3 nucleotide sequence: TGTGCCAGCAGCGTAGCGCGTTCCGGGACTAGCGGGTCTGATGAGCAGTTCTTC.

The chain joins TRBV7-2 to TRBJ2-5, with D perhaps matching TRBD2 (6 bases). Germline V CDR1 and CDR2: SGHTA, FQGNSA. The CDR3 is 13 residues long. The V end lost 5 bases, the J end lost 3 bases, and 10 bases lay between the germline ends. The CDR3, as DNA: TGTGCCAGCAGCCCCGAGCGGGAAGAGACCCAGTACTTC. Translated, it gives CASSPEREETQYF.

This clonotype was seen more than once but under ten times. The gene calls are TRBV3-1 and TRBJ2-7; 7 positions match TRBD1. CDR3 length equals 14 residues. With 2 bases clipped from V and 2 bases from J, the junction kept 3 bases outside the gene matches. From germline, CDR1 is LGHDT and CDR2 YNNKEL (reference sequence). Here the CDR3 DNA reads TGTGCCAGCAGCCAAAACAGGGGTCCCTACGAGCAGTACTTC. Amino acids: CASSQNRGPYEQYF.

This chain's CDR3 is CASRRLAGATGELFF. The CDR3 DNA follows: TGTGCCAGCAGACGGCTAGCGGGAGCCACCGGGGAGCTGTTTTTT. The chain carries TRBV7-2 and TRBJ2-2, with 10 bases aligning to TRBD2. The CDR3 length is 15 residues. Trimming took 6 bases from V and 4 from J; bases not matched to a gene: 5. Germline V CDR1 and CDR2: SGHTA, FQGNSA.

The chain carries TRBV28 and TRBJ2-4; no firm D call. Germline V gene lookup returns CDR1 MDHEN and CDR2 SYDVKM. This CDR3 region has 15 residues. Trimming removed 4 bases at V and 0 bases at J, with 10 bases between. CDR3 sequence: CASSSGSAAKNIQYF. For the CDR3, the DNA is TGTGCCAGCAGTTCCGGCAGCGCAGCCAAAAACATTCAGTACTTC.

This clonotype was seen a few times. The chain recombines TRBV5-6 with TRBJ2-7; D unclear. Germline CDR1 SGHDT, CDR2 YYEEEE. Trimming left V 3 bases short and J 3 bases short, with 13 bases between. The CDR3 has 14 amino acids. The CDR3 bases are TGTGCCAGCAGCTCGCCCAGCAGATACTACGAGCAGTACTTC. It encodes CASSSPSRYYEQYF.

This clonotype was seen just once. This chain connects TRBV4-2 to TRBJ2-3; TRBD2 matches at 7 bases. CDR3 length equals 16 residues. CDR1 is LGHNA, CDR2 YNFKEQ, per germline. After removal of 1 base from V and 7 bases from J, the junction contained 11 bases not matched to a gene. The CDR3: CASSQVGAAGVNTQYF. The CDR3 nucleotides read TGTGCCAGCAGCCAAGTTGGAGCGGCGGGGGTAAATACGCAGTATTTT.

This clonotype was detected a few times. This chain links TRBV2 with TRBJ2-2; 10 bases are shared with TRBD1. The CDR3 extends over 19 amino acids. Germline CDR1 reads SNHLY; CDR2 reads FYNNEI. J gave up 2 bases and V 6 bases, and 15 bases lay outside the gene matches. As DNA, the CDR3 is TGTGCCAGCAGCGATCCTAGCCACGGACAGGGGGTTAACACCGGGGAGCTGTTTTTT. Translating it yields CASSDPSHGQGVNTGELFF.

This clonotype was seen a handful of times. The chain employs TRBV10-3 and TRBJ2-4; D is uncertain. Trimming took off 4 bases at V and 0 bases at J, with 7 bases between the two ends. The CDR3 runs 14 residues. The germline V gene encodes CDR1 ENHRY and CDR2 SYGVKD. The CDR3 spells CAISVVLAKNIQYF. In DNA form, the CDR3 reads TGTGCCATCAGTGTCGTTTTAGCCAAAAACATTCAGTACTTC.

The V and J genes are TRBV7-2 and TRBJ2-7, with D uncertain. The CDR3 is 14 residues long. V was trimmed by 3 bases and J by 3 bases, leaving 12 bases between them. CDR1 SGHTA and CDR2 FQGNSA come from the germline V gene. This chain's CDR3 is CASSFIGPFYEQYF. The CDR3 DNA sequence: TGTGCCAGCAGCTTTATAGGCCCATTCTACGAGCAGTACTTC.

This sequence joins TRBV20-1 and TRBJ2-2; D may match TRBD1 or TRBD2 (5 bases each). This CDR3 is built from 12 residues. The V and J ends lost 3 bases and 15 bases respectively, with 17 bases between them. Germline CDR1 DFQATT, CDR2 SNEGSKA (reference sequence). CDR3 bases: TGCAGTGCTAGTCCAAGGGGACGGGTGGTGTTTTTT. Encoded protein: CSASPRGRVVFF.

This clonotype was counted between two and nine times. The chain employs TRBV19 and TRBJ2-5, with D unclear. This CDR3 comprises 15 residues. Germline values: CDR1 LNHDA, CDR2 SQIVND (reference sequence). V was shortened by 7 bases and J by 2 bases, with 17 bases between the two germline ends. Here the CDR3 reads CASIPVGIGQETQYF. The CDR3 bases are TGTGCCAGTATCCCCGTTGGCATTGGACAAGAGACCCAGTACTTC.

In this sample, this clonotype turned up a few times. The V and J genes are TRBV29-1 and TRBJ2-5, with a possible D match to TRBD2 (6 bases). Germline V gives CDR1 SQVTM, CDR2 ANQGSEA. CDR3 size: 15 residues. The V end lost 4 bases, the J end lost 3 bases, and 18 bases lay between the germline ends. CDR3 sequence reads: CSVGGKAGSEETQYF. In DNA, the CDR3 is TGCAGCGTTGGTGGGAAAGCGGGTTCTGAAGAGACCCAGTACTTC.

As concerns this clonotype: One base away lies a much larger clone, so this may be a sequencing read error. The chain combines TRBV20-1 with TRBJ1-1; 10 nucleotides match TRBD1. Unmatched junction bases numbered 3, after V lost 5 bases and J lost 3 bases. This CDR3 has 13 residues. Germline V gene sequence: CDR1 DFQATT, CDR2 SNEGSKA (reference sequence). CDR3 loop: CSAPGTGDTEAFF. In DNA, the CDR3 is TGCAGTGCTCCCGGGACAGGGGACACTGAAGCTTTCTTT.

Ten or more counts support this clonotype. The chain recombines TRBV5-1 with TRBJ2-2, with 8 bases that match TRBD1. CDR1 is SGHRS and CDR2 is YFSETQ in the germline V gene. V trimming: 9 bases; J trimming: 2 bases; junction bases outside the gene matches: 3. CDR3 length equals 13 residues. CDR3 coding DNA: TGCGCCACAGGACAGGGCAACACCGGGGAGCTGTTTTTT. Protein sequence: CATGQGNTGELFF.